The source of this T cell receptor (beta chain) is a study of T cell responses to AZD1222 COVID-19 vaccine. General study results and limits: Scientists sampled the repertoires only once the peak T cell response had passed.

The repertoire was sequenced with immunoSEQ multiplex PCR; TCRdb's copy has only in-frame clones and lacks some. The sample holds about 90,000 clones, roughly 88% seen once. Points on this clone: Its antigen remains unknown.

After removal of 4 bases from V and 3 bases from J, the junction contained 5 bases not matched to a gene. This CDR3 is 14 amino acids long. Looked up from germline, CDR1 is SEHNR and CDR2 is FQNEAQ (reference sequence). The genes are TRBV7-9 and TRBJ1-1; 7 bases map to TRBD1. The sequence was obtained from an adult who received the AZD1222 COVID-19 vaccine. The source material was peripheral blood, sampled 28 days after the second AZD1222 dose. This CDR3 is CASSYRGSDTEAFF. In nucleotides, the CDR3 is TGTGCCAGCAGCTACAGGGGATCGGACACTGAAGCTTTCTTT.